This TCR beta chain derives from a study of molecular identifiers for immune sequencing clone quantification. Study-level background: Replicates partitioned RNA from around 18,000 or 91,000 naive CD8 cells into five parts, sequencing four. Study-level findings and limits: Effector cells kept over 97% of their molecules in clones above 20 RNA copies, while naive cells kept under 1% there.

The CDR3 runs to 13 residues. Trimming stripped 4 bases from V and 12 bases from J, with 17 bases between. Germline CDR1 reads LNHDA; CDR2 reads SQIVND (reference sequence). This clonotype has just a few counts. Its antigen is not identified. Bulk TCR library preparation followed previously described methods with listed TCR primers. TCRdb reprocessed the PCR reads with MiXCR, giving one entry per CDR3 protein. The table lists hundreds of thousands of distinct CDR3 sequences, nearly 20% of them singletons. The chain links TRBV19 to TRBJ2-3; D is undetermined. The clonotype was recovered from a human donor in good health. Some libraries in this study had Jurkat cell RNA spiked in. Material: naive CD8+ T cells from blood, with Jurkat cell RNA spiked in. Subset meaning: FACS-sorted CD8+CD4-CCR7+CD45RA+ naive T cells. The CDR3: CASSTPTSQPQYF. Written as DNA, the CDR3 is TGTGCCAGTAGTACTCCGACGAGTCAACCTCAGTATTTT.